This TCR beta chain comes out of a study of blood T cell repertoires in COVID-19. On the study more broadly: The samples span acute and convalescent COVID-19 from the United States, Italy and Spain.

For recovered donors of Cohort 3, there were two negative PCRs, clearance, or symptom resolution. Trimming stripped 4 bases from V and 7 bases from J, with 12 bases between. The CDR3 covers 13 residues. Looked up from germline, CDR1 is SGHDT and CDR2 is YYEEEE. This clone was counted only a few times. TCRdb keeps only in-frame clones here, not all; method: immunoSEQ multiplex PCR. Among over 250,000 clones, 88% were seen once, and the ten largest hold around 2.9%. The chain links TRBV5-6 to TRBJ1-3, with a weak D call TRBD1 (6 bases). Sequenced material: PBMCs or T cells enriched from blood (not recorded which). The TCR comes from a woman aged 45-60 years who had recovered from COVID-19. Written as DNA, the CDR3 is TGTGCCAGCAGCCCGACAGGAAGTAACACCATATATTTT. Translation: CASSPTGSNTIYF.